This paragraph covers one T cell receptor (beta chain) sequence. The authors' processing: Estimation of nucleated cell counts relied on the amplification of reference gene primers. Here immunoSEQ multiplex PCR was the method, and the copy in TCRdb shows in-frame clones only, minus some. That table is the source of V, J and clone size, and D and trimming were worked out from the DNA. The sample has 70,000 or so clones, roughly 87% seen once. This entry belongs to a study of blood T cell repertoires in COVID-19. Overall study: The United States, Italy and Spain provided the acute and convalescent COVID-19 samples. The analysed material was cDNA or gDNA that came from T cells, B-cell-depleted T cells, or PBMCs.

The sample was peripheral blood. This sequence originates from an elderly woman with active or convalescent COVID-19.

CDR3 sequence: CASSPQFGTGAGGYTF. The CDR3 DNA reads as TGCGCCAGCAGCCCCCAGTTTGGGACAGGGGCCGGAGGCTACACCTTC. The V gene is TRBV5-1, the J gene TRBJ1-2, with 10 nucleotides matching TRBD1. The CDR3 is made up of 16 amino acids. Per germline, CDR1 SGHRS and CDR2 YFSETQ. The ends lost 4 bases at V and 8 bases at J; junction bases unmatched: 14.